This paragraph reports one T cell receptor beta chain. Its target is not known. The source of the sample is a study of cytomegalovirus exposure and HLA in healthy donors. Study results and caveats: TCR beta sequences reportedly predicted the HLA-A and HLA-B alleles of most subjects accurately.

60 Vbeta and 13 Jbeta primers were used in PCR. This table comes from immunoSEQ multiplex PCR, and its TCRdb copy is limited to in-frame clones, with some not included. The profile covers roughly 180,000 clones, with 77% appearing a single time and roughly 1.4% taken by the ten largest. V was pared by 0 bases and J by 2 bases, with 14 bases between. The CDR3 covers 15 residues. The germline CDR1 and CDR2 sequences are GTSNPN and SVGIG (reference sequence). The specimen sequenced was PBMCs. The chain joins TRBV30 to TRBJ2-7; unclear D gene. The receptor was derived from a man aged 18-30 years in good health and CMV-seronegative. This CDR3 reads CAWSVSNNPAYEQYF. DNA of the CDR3: TGTGCCTGGAGTGTATCGAATAACCCAGCCTACGAGCAGTACTTC.